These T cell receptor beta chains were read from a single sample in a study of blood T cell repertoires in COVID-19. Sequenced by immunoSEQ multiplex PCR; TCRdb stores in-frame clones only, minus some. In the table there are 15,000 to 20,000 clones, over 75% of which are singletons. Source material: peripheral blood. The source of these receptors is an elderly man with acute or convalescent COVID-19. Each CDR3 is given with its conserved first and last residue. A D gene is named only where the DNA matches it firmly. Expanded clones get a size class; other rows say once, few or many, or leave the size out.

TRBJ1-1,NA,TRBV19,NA,CASSIRVEGEAFF,TGTGCCAGTAGTATCCGGGTGGAGGGTGAAGCTTTCTTT
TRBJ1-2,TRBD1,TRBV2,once,CAGNRDRGGYTF,TGTGCCGGCAACCGGGACAGGGGCGGCTACACCTTC
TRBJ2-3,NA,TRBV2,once,CAGGGWRDRDTQYF,TGTGCCGGCGGAGGTTGGCGGGATAGAGATACGCAGTATTTT
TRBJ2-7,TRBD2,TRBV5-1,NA,CASSLAPSGGVYYSYEQYF,TGCGCCAGCAGCTTGGCGCCTAGCGGGGGGGTCTACTACTCCTACGAGCAGTACTTC
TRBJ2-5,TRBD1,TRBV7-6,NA,CASSLAGRGRETQYF,TGTGCCAGCAGCTTAGCTGGCAGGGGGCGAGAGACCCAGTACTTC
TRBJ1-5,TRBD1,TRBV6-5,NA,CASTTTGMDQPQHF,TGTGCCAGCACCACGACAGGGATGGATCAGCCCCAGCATTTT
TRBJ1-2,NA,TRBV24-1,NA,CATSDQGLGNYGYTF,TGTGCCACCAGTGATCAGGGTTTAGGCAACTATGGCTACACCTTC
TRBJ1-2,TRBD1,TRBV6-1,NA,CASSEPWDRGNYGYTF,TGTGCCAGCAGTGAACCCTGGGACAGGGGGAACTATGGCTACACCTTC
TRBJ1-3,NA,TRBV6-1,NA,CASSESGDFSGNTIYF,TGTGCCAGCAGTGAGTCGGGGGACTTCTCTGGAAACACCATATATTTT
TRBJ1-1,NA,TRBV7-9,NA,CASSTFGNTEAFF,TGTGCCAGCAGCACCTTCGGGAACACTGAAGCTTTCTTT
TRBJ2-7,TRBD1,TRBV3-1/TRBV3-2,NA,CASSQVGTGGYEQYF,TGTGCCAGCAGCCAAGTCGGGACAGGGGGTTACGAGCAGTACTTC
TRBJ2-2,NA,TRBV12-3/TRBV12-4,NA,CASNPGSGELFF,TGTGCCAGCAACCCCGGTAGCGGGGAGCTGTTTTTT
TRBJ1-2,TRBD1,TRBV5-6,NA,CASSLQQGRSGYTF,TGTGCCAGCAGCTTGCAACAGGGGCGGAGTGGCTACACCTTC
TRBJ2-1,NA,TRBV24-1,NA,CATSDLSFGGRDEQFF,TGTGCCACCAGTGATTTGAGCTTCGGGGGACGCGATGAGCAGTTCTTC
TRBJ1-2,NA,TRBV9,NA,CASSAGEFDYGYTF,TGTGCCAGCAGCGCGGGGGAGTTCGACTATGGCTACACCTTC
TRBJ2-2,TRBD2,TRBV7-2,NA,CASSRPGLAGAGTGELFF,TGTGCCAGCAGCCGCCCGGGACTAGCGGGGGCGGGGACCGGGGAGCTGTTTTTT
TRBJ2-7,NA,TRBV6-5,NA,CASSYSRLDEQYF,TGTGCCAGCAGTTACTCGCGACTCGACGAGCAGTACTTC